Listed below are T cell receptor beta chains from one sample, sequenced in a study of PD-1 blockade in mismatch repair-deficient tumors. The repertoire was sequenced with immunoSEQ multiplex PCR; TCRdb's copy has only in-frame clones and lacks some. Found here are some 40,000 clones, 65% to 85% of them singletons; the top ten hold around 1%. The source was PBMCs, collected about 38 weeks after starting pembrolizumab. These receptors came from an adult with mismatch repair-deficient cancer. CDR3s include the opening cysteine and the closing phenylalanine or tryptophan.

v_call: TRBV10-3; cdr3_aa: CAISEGQTSNQPQHF
v_call: TRBV29-1; cdr3_aa: CSVVRGQAYGYTF
v_call: TRBV27; cdr3_aa: CASSLSGIYYEQYF
v_call: TRBV19; cdr3_aa: CASSIPGTMYGYTF
v_call: TRBV11-3; cdr3_aa: CASSLAASRTSGIPEQFF
v_call: TRBV19; cdr3_aa: CATQDYSNQPQHF
v_call: TRBV7-8; cdr3_aa: CASSLEMEENEKLFF
v_call: TRBV19; cdr3_aa: CASSRGFTDTQYF
v_call: TRBV7-2; cdr3_aa: CASSYLSGGNYGYTF
v_call: TRBV28; cdr3_aa: CASSYHNNQGYTF
v_call: TRBV7-9; cdr3_aa: CASSSGLADPYNEQFF
v_call: TRBV28; cdr3_aa: CASSLFGRGYEQYF
v_call: TRBV5-4; cdr3_aa: CASSLPYVQETQYF
v_call: TRBV7-8; cdr3_aa: CASSNRGRGQYF
v_call: TRBV6-4; cdr3_aa: CASSDSSGGADTQYF
v_call: TRBV5-1; cdr3_aa: CASSTTGVPTEAFF
v_call: TRBV5-1; cdr3_aa: CASSKTGGGYEQYF
v_call: TRBV5-1; cdr3_aa: CASGPTGTYEQYF
v_call: TRBV4-1; cdr3_aa: CASGTSGRAPRNNEQFF
v_call: TRBV7-6; cdr3_aa: CASSSEGLAGETQYF
v_call: TRBV28; cdr3_aa: CASSQGGPTGANVLTF
v_call: TRBV18; cdr3_aa: CASSTGVGYEQYF
v_call: TRBV5-1; cdr3_aa: CASSLAGTGINEKLFF
v_call: TRBV28; cdr3_aa: CASGPRTSGAEDTQYF
v_call: TRBV29-1; cdr3_aa: CSVEGSTGQEYEQYF
v_call: TRBV11-3; cdr3_aa: CASSLSRQGEQYF